This T cell receptor beta chain was identified during a study of a mutant IDH1 vaccine in newly diagnosed glioma. About the research overall: Antecedent treatment encompassed radiotherapy, temozolomide, or their combination; the majority received both. The V12 visit happened in week 35, and the V13 visit happened in week 47. Notes on the study in general: Overall, just under 95% of patients had vaccine-induced immune responses.

Trimming removed 3 bases at V and 8 bases at J, with 16 bases between. Germline CDR1 MNHEY, CDR2 SMNVEV (reference sequence). This CDR3 has 14 amino acids. Points on this clone: Its antigen is not identified.

Method: immunoSEQ multiplex PCR; TCRdb's copy keeps in-frame clones and lacks some. Of tens of thousands of clones in the sample, approximately 64% were seen once. Time point of the sample: week 47, end of study. All doses held 300 ug of mutant IDH1 20-mer peptide, with topical imiquimod. Eight vaccinations reached patients in weeks 1, 3, 5, 7, 11, 15, 19 and 23. The source of this sequence is a man in his forties with glioma. Some clones in this sample may be carry-over from other donors' samples. The chain carries TRBV27 and TRBJ2-5, with TRBD2 as a possible D gene (5 bases). The input for sequencing was peripheral blood mononuclear cells (PBMCs), taken from a glioma patient whose treatment included an IDH1 peptide vaccine. CDR3 protein: CASSFLARKDTQYF. The CDR3 DNA follows: TGTGCCAGCAGTTTTCTAGCCCGTAAGGATACCCAGTACTTC.